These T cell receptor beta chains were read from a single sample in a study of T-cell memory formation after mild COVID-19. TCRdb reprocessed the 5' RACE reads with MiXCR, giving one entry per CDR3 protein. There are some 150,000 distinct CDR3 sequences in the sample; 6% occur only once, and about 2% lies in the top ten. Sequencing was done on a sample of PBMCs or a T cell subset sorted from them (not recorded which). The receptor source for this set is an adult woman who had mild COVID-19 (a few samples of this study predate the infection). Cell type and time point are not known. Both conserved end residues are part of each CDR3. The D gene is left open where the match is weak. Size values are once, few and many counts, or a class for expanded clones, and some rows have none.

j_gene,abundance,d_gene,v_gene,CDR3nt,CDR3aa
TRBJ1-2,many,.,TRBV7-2,TGTGCCAGCAGATTAGAGTGGGGGAACTATGGCTACACCTTC,CASRLEWGNYGYTF
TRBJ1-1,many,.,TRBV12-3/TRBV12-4,TGTGCCAGCAGTTTAGGAGGGGGCACTGAAGCTTTCTTT,CASSLGGGTEAFF
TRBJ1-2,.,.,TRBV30,TGTGCCTGGAGTGCCCGGTCGGGACACCGCTATGGCTACACCTTC,CAWSARSGHRYGYTF
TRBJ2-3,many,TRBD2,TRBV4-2,TGTGCCAGCAGCCAGGGACTAGCGGGAGGGCCGGCAGATACGCAGTATTTT,CASSQGLAGGPADTQYF
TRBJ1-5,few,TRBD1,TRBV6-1,TGTGCCAGCAGGGACAGGGGTATATCTCAGCCCCAGCATTTT,CASRDRGISQPQHF
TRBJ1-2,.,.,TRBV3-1,TGTGCCAGCAGCCCCGGGACTGCTGGCTACACCTTC,CASSPGTAGYTF
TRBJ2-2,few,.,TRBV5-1,TGCGCCAGCAGCCTAGACTGGACCGGGAGACCGAACACCGGGGAGCTGTTTTTT,CASSLDWTGRPNTGELFF
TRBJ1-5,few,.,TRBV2,TGTGCCAGCAGTCCGACAGGCTTTTATCAGCCCCAGCATTTT,CASSPTGFYQPQHF
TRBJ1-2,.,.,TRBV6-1,TGTGCCAGCAGTGAAGTCGGCGGCCCAGGGGGCTACACCTTC,CASSEVGGPGGYTF
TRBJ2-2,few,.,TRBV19,TGTGCCAGTACCCCGGAAGGCAGAGCATACACCGGGGAGCTGTTTTTT,CASTPEGRAYTGELFF
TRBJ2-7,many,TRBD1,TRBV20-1,TGCAGTGCTATTACCGGGACAGGGGGCGACGAGCAGTACTTC,CSAITGTGGDEQYF
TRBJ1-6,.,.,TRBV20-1,TGCAGTGCGCCGAGTGGAGTCTTGGATTCACCCCTCCACTTT,CSAPSGVLDSPLHF
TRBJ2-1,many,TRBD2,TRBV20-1,TGCAGTGCTAGAGATTCCCTAGCGGGTGAGCAGTTCTTC,CSARDSLAGEQFF
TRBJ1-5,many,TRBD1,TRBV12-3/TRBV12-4,TGTGCCAGCAGTTTTTCCAGGGGGGGGGGCAATCAGCCCCAGCATTTT,CASSFSRGGGNQPQHF
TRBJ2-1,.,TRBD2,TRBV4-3,TGCGCCAGCAGCCAAGATCCTCAGCTAGCGGGAGTCAATGAGCAGTTCTTC,CASSQDPQLAGVNEQFF
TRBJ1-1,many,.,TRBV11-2,TGTGCCAGCAGCTTAGTCGGGTTGGGATCAGCTGAAGCTTTCTTT,CASSLVGLGSAEAFF
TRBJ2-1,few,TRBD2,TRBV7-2,TGTGCCAGCAGCGGGGGACTAGCGGCAGAGCAGTTCTTC,CASSGGLAAEQFF
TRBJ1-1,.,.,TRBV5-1,TGCGCCAGCAGCTTGGAGCAGGGATTGTCTTTCTTT,CASSLEQGLSFF
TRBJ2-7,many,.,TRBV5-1,TGCGCCAGCAGCTTTTATCAGACAAGCTACGAGCAGTACTTC,CASSFYQTSYEQYF
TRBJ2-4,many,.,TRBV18,TGTGCCAGCGTCCCAGTTAGACAGCAGGGGCCTTTAGCCAAAAACATTCAGTACTTC,CASVPVRQQGPLAKNIQYF
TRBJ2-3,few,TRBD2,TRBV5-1,TGCGCCAGCAGTTGGTCCAGCGGGAGTAGTGCAGATACGCAGTATTTT,CASSWSSGSSADTQYF
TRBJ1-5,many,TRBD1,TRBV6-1,TGTGCCACCAACCTCGAGGTGAGGGGGCCTCGGCAGCCCCAGCATTTT,CATNLEVRGPRQPQHF
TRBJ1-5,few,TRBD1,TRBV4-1,TGCGCCAGCAGCCAAGATCTTGCGACAGGGGTCTATAGCAATCAGCCCCAGCATTTT,CASSQDLATGVYSNQPQHF
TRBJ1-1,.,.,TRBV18,TGTGCCAGCTCACCCTCGGGACAACTGAACACTGAAGCTTTCTTT,CASSPSGQLNTEAFF
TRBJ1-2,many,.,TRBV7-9,TGTGCCACCCCAGGGGACGGACTACGCTATGGCTACACCTTC,CATPGDGLRYGYTF
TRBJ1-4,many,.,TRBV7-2,TGTGCCAGCAGCTTCCAGGGGTCCAATGAAAAACTGTTTTTT,CASSFQGSNEKLFF
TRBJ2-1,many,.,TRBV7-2,TGTGCCAGCAGCCTGATGGGCAATGAGCAGTTCTTC,CASSLMGNEQFF
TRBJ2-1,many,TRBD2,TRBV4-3,TGCGCCAGCAGCCACAAAGGGAGCGGCGGGAGGGCCCAGTTCTTC,CASSHKGSGGRAQFF
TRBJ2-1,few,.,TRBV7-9,TGTGCCAGCAGCTCGACCTGGGGCTCCGGGGATAATGAGCAGTTCTTC,CASSSTWGSGDNEQFF
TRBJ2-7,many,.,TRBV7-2,TGTGCCAGCAGCCGGAGGGGGGCAGGGGAGCAGTACTTC,CASSRRGAGEQYF
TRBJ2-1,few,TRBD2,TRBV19,TGTGCCAGTAGTATAGAAGCCGTCAGGGAGGGGCAGTTCTTC,CASSIEAVREGQFF
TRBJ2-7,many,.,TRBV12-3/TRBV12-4,TGTGCCAGCAGTCCGCTAGGGGGTACCTACGAGCAGTACTTC,CASSPLGGTYEQYF
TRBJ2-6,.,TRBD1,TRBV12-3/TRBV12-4,TGTGCCAGCAGCCTTCAACAGGGGGACGGGGCCAACGTCCTGACTTTC,CASSLQQGDGANVLTF
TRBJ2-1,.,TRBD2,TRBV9,TGTGCCAGCAGCCCGGGACTAGCGGGAGAAGGTGAGCAGTTCTTC,CASSPGLAGEGEQFF
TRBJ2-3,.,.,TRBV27,TGTGCCAGAAGCCCGAGGGACGCGAGCACAGATACGCAGTATTTT,CARSPRDASTDTQYF
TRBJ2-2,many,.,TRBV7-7,TGTGCCAGCAGCCGATACGGGGACCCCGGGGAGCTGTTTTTT,CASSRYGDPGELFF
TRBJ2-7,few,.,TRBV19,TGTGCCAGTTCCAGGACAGCCTCCTACGAGCAGTACTTC,CASSRTASYEQYF
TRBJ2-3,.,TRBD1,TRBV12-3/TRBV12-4,TGTGCCAGCAGTGATACAGGGGGCTTCACAGATACGCAGTATTTT,CASSDTGGFTDTQYF
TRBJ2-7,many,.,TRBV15,TGTGCCACCAGCTCGACGGGGTTCTCCTACGAGCAGTACTTC,CATSSTGFSYEQYF
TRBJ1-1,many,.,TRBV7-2,TGTGCCAGCAGCCTGACAGGCTCAACGAACACTGAAGCTTTCTTT,CASSLTGSTNTEAFF
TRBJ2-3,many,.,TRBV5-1,TGCGCCAGCAGCATCTACAGGGTAAATTCAGATACGCAGTATTTT,CASSIYRVNSDTQYF
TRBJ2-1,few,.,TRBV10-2,TGCGCCACCCAAAAGGGCACCCCTTTTTACAATGAGCAGTTCTTC,CATQKGTPFYNEQFF
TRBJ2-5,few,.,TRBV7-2,TGTGCCAGCAGCTTAAACTTTGGAGAGACCCAGTACTTC,CASSLNFGETQYF
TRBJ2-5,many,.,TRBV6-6,TGTGCCAGCAGCAACAGGGCAAGAGGCGCGGAGACCCAGTACTTC,CASSNRARGAETQYF
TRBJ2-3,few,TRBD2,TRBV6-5,TGTGCCAGCAGTTTCCGGGACTATAAAACGCAGTATTTT,CASSFRDYKTQYF
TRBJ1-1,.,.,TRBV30,TGTGCCTGGAGTGTACGAACACATACGAACACTGAAGCTTTCTTT,CAWSVRTHTNTEAFF
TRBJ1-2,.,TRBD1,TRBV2,TGTGCCAGCACTGAACAGGGGCGCAGCTATGGCTACACCTTC,CASTEQGRSYGYTF
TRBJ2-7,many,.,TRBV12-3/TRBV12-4,TGTGCCAGCAGTTTTGCGCAGGGAAGGAACTACGAGCAGTACTTC,CASSFAQGRNYEQYF
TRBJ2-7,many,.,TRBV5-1,TGCGCCAGCAGCTCCGGGACAAACCAAGAACAGTACTTC,CASSSGTNQEQYF
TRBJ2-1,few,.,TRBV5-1,TGCGCCAGCAGCCTTCCTAACAATGAGCAGTTCTTC,CASSLPNNEQFF
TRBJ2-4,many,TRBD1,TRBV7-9,TGTGCCAGCAGCTTGGGGACAGGGACACTAGCCAAAAACATTCAGTACTTC,CASSLGTGTLAKNIQYF